Described below is a single TCR beta chain sequence and its context. Its matching antigen is unknown. The V end lost 0 bases, the J end lost 7 bases, and 13 bases lay between the germline ends. The CDR3 covers 15 residues. Germline V CDR1 and CDR2: MNHNS, SASEGT. Those who donated were healthy bone marrow donors. The data were obtained in a study of cytomegalovirus exposure and HLA in healthy donors. A multiplex PCR was run with 60 Vbeta primers and 13 Jbeta primers. Source study methods: A later analysis counted around 74 million unique TCR beta chains, about 10 million shared. Assay: immunoSEQ multiplex PCR; the TCRdb copy retains only in-frame clones and omits some. D and trimming come from the DNA, and the V and J calls and clone size come from that table. Of about 140,000 clones listed, around 68% are singletons. General study results and limits: The majority of CMV-associated TCR beta chains were reported as apparently HLA-restricted in a later analysis.

This chain links TRBV6-1 with TRBJ1-3; D is perhaps TRBD1 (5 bases). Source material: PBMCs. This sequence was found in a man aged 25 to 40 in good health and CMV-seropositive. Here the CDR3 reads CASSEAGVGGNTIYF. The CDR3 DNA follows: TGTGCCAGCAGTGAAGCGGGCGTGGGGGGGAACACCATATATTTT.